Presented here are 14 T cell receptor beta chains from one specimen sequenced in a study of human CD8 memory T cell subsets. UMI-labeled 5' RACE generated the TCR beta libraries. For each CDR3 protein, TCRdb gives one entry from its re-call of the 5' RACE reads, without DNA. Its clone listing holds over 3,500 distinct CDR3 sequences. The sequenced sample consisted of CD8+ T cells from PBMCs. These receptors originate from a human donor in good health.

The chain is built from TRBV11-2 and TRBJ2-5; TCRdb names TRBD1, which stays unverified in the absence of DNA. Germline V gene sequence: CDR1 SGHAT, CDR2 FQNNGV. The CDR3 sequence is 19 residues long. The CDR3 loop reads CASSLGYSAGGAYQETQYF.

This chain connects TRBV12-3 or TRBV12-4 to TRBJ1-1; the TCRdb D gene call, TRBD1, has no DNA to confirm it. The CDR3 has 13 residues. CDR3 protein: CASSLGPGTEAFF.

The rearrangement uses TRBV7-9 and TRBJ2-4; the D call from TCRdb, TRBD1, cannot be confirmed without DNA. This CDR3 spans 17 amino acids. CDR1 is SEHNR and CDR2 is FQNEAQ in the germline V gene (reference sequence). CDR3 residues: CASSLTGQGVAKNIQYF. Drawing the rest from reference TRBV7-9 and TRBJ2-4, the complete variable domain is DTGVSQNPRHKITKRGQNVTFRCDPISEHNRLYWYRQTLGQGPEFLTYFQNEAQLEKSRLLSDRFSAERPKGSFSTLEIQRTEQGDSAMYLCASSLTGQGVAKNIQYFGAGTRLSVL.

CDR3 protein: CASTGQATGGTQYF. The gene calls are TRBV2 and TRBJ2-5; TCRdb reports TRBD1, a call that lacks DNA to check it against. This CDR3 spans 14 amino acids. Germline CDR1 and CDR2: SNHLY and FYNNEI.

This chain's CDR3 is CASSLGGGQGADTQYF. The rearrangement uses TRBV5-6 and TRBJ2-3; TCRdb designates TRBD1, a call that cannot be tested without DNA. The germline gives CDR1 SGHDT, CDR2 YYEEEE. This CDR3 spans 16 amino acids.

The CDR3: CASSYSSDVDEQYF. The chain uses TRBV6-2 or TRBV6-3 and TRBJ2-7. The CDR3 length is 14 residues. From germline, CDR1 is MNHEY and CDR2 SVGEGT.

This clonotype registers medium-sized by frequency. V usage is TRBV10-3 and J usage is TRBJ2-7. Germline V gives CDR1 ENHRY, CDR2 SYGVKD. The CDR3 runs to 16 residues. The CDR3 loop reads CAISESTLGRSYEQYF.

J is TRBJ2-7 and V is TRBV5-1. The germline V gene encodes CDR1 SGHRS and CDR2 YFSETQ. This CDR3 has 12 amino acids. The CDR3 loop is CASSPDPYEQYF.

This clonotype counts as medium-sized by frequency. The gene calls are TRBV4-2 and TRBJ1-1. The CDR3 has 14 amino acids. Germline lookup yields CDR1 LGHNA and CDR2 YNFKEQ. This CDR3 reads CASSQDTEHTEAFF.

J is TRBJ2-3 and V is TRBV6-4; TCRdb indicates TRBD2, and absent DNA this call remains unverified. The CDR3 totals 16 residues. Germline V gene data show CDR1 as MRHNA and CDR2 as SNTAGT. The CDR3 protein is CASSDEAGEGTDTQYF.

This rearrangement joins TRBV7-6 to TRBJ2-7; the D gene TCRdb calls, TRBD1, cannot be checked with no DNA. The CDR3 loop spans 14 amino acids. Per the germline V gene, CDR1 is SGHVS and CDR2 is FNYEAQ. CDR3 sequence: CASSLEQGTDEQYF.

The chain carries TRBV6-4 and TRBJ2-2. This CDR3 is 14 amino acids long. The V gene's germline CDR1 is MRHNA and CDR2 SNTAGT. This CDR3 reads CASSDFSDTGELFF.

This sequence joins TRBV7-2 and TRBJ2-5; TCRdb picks TRBD2, but there is no DNA to check that call. Germline V lookup: CDR1 SGHTA, CDR2 FQGNSA. The CDR3 has 15 amino acids. CDR3 sequence reads: CASSLVTARGETQYF.

This chain uses TRBV7-6 with TRBJ2-7; the TRBD2 assignment by TCRdb is unverifiable without DNA. Germline V lookup: CDR1 SGHVS, CDR2 FNYEAQ. CDR3 length equals 16 residues. The CDR3 loop is CASSLASKGGQYEQYF.